The following is a TCR beta chain sequence with its context. As yet, its antigen is unknown. The data are from a study of PD-1 blockade in classical Hodgkin lymphoma. Study-level results: According to reports, newly diagnosed patients had lower baseline TCR diversity than healthy donors, and relapsed/refractory patients had lower baseline TCR diversity still. TCR diversity in CD4+, not CD8+, cells rose significantly by C4D1.

Trimming removed 6 bases from V and 5 bases from J; junction bases left unmatched: 6. The CDR3 runs 14 residues. Per the germline V gene, CDR1 is ENHRY and CDR2 is SYGVKD. TCRdb's table, derived via immunoSEQ multiplex PCR, lists solely in-frame clones and lacks some. The sample consists of roughly 28,000 clones, roughly 80% of them appearing once. This sample's time point: cycle 4 day 1 (C4D1), after less than seven weeks of nivolumab. All patients relapsed after autologous stem cell transplantation, and brentuximab vedotin exposure varied. The receptor comes from a human donor with classical Hodgkin lymphoma. This sample comprised peripheral blood mononuclear cells (PBMCs), obtained before the fourth cycle of nivolumab. The chain couples TRBV10-3 to TRBJ2-2; 7 bases align to TRBD1. The CDR3: CAIRSRDSTGELFF. In nucleotides, the CDR3 is TGTGCCATCAGAAGCCGGGACAGTACCGGGGAGCTGTTTTTT.